This paragraph reports one TCR beta chain. This sample is drawn from a study of control samples from healthy donors and cancer patients. Data came from immunoSEQ multiplex PCR; TCRdb stores just in-frame clones and leaves some out. Seen here are some 120,000 clones, 80% to 90% observed once, and the top ten hold about 12%. The CDR3 has 13 amino acids. V lost 5 bases to trimming and J lost 1 base, with 9 bases between them. CDR1 and CDR2 (germline): SGHTA, FQGTGA. This sequence originates from a young man in good health. The chain combines TRBV7-3 with TRBJ2-7; D gene unclear. The sequencing input was blood. The CDR3 reads CASSPPSSYEQYF. DNA for the CDR3: TGTGCCAGCAGCCCCCCTAGTTCCTACGAGCAGTACTTC.